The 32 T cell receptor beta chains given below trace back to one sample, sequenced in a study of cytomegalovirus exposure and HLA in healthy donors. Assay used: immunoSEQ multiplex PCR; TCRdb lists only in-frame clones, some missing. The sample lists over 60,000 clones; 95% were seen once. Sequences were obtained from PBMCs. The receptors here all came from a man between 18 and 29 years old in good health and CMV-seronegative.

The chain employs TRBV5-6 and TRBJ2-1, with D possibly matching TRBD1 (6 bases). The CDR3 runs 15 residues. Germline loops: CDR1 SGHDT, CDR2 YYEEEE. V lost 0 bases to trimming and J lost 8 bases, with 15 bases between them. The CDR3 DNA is TGTGCCAGCAGCTTGGGGACAGTGAAGTTGGATGAGCAGTTCTTC. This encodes CASSLGTVKLDEQFF.

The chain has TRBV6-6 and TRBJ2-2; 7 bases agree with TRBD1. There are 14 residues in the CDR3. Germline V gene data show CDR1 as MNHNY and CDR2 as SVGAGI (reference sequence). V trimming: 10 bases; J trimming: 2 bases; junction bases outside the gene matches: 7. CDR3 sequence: CANRQGTNTGELFF. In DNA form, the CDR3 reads TGTGCCAACAGACAGGGAACTAACACCGGGGAGCTGTTTTTT.

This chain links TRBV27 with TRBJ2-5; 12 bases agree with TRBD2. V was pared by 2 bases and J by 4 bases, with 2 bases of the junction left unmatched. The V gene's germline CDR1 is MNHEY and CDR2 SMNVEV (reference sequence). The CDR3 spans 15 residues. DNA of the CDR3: TGTGCCAGCAGTTTACTAGCGGGGGGGATAGAGACCCAGTACTTC. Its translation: CASSLLAGGIETQYF.

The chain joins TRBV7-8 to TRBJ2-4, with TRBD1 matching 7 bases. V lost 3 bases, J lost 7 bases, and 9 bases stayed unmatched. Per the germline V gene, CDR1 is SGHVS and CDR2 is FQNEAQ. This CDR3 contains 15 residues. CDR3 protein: CASSFGTGARNIQYF. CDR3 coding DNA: TGTGCCAGCAGCTTTGGTACAGGGGCGAGGAACATTCAGTACTTC.

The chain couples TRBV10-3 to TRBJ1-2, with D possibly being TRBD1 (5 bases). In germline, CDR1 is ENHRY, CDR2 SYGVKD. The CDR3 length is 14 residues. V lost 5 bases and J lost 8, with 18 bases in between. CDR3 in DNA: TGTGCCATCAGTCCAGGGTTAATAAGTTGGGGCTACACCTTC. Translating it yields CAISPGLISWGYTF.

The CDR3 DNA reads TGTGCCAGCAGTTTATCCAGGGAGGTTCCAGGAGTATACTACGAGCAGTACTTC. Translated: CASSLSREVPGVYYEQYF. The chain joins TRBV27 to TRBJ2-5; perhaps TRBD2 as D (6 bases). The assigned J gene may be wrong: the sequence end matches TRBJ2-7 better. This CDR3 region has 18 residues. Germline V gene sequence: CDR1 MNHEY, CDR2 SMNVEV (reference sequence).

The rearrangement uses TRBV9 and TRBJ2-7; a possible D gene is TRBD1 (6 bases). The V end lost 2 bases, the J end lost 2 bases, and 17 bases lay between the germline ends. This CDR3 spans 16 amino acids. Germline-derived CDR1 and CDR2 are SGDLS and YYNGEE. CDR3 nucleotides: TGTGCCAGCAGCGTCACAGGGTCCGCGAGGGCCTACGAGCAGTACTTC. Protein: CASSVTGSARAYEQYF.

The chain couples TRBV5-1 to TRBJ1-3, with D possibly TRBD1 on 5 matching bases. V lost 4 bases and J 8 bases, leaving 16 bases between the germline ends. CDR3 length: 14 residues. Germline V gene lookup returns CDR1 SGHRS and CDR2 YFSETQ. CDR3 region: CASSLNFLRDTIYF. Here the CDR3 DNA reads TGCGCCAGCAGCCTGAACTTTCTCAGGGACACCATATATTTT.

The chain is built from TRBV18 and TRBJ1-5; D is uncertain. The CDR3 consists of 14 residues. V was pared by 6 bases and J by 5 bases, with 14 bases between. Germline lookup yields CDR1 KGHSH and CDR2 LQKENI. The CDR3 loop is CASSLSGEDQPQHF. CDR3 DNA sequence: TGTGCCAGCTCGCTCTCCGGGGAGGATCAGCCCCAGCATTTT.

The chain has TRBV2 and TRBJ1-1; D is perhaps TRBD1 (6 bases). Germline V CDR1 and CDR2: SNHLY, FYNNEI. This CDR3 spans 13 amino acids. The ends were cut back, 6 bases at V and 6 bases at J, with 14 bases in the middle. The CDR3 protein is CASRDRKTSEAFF. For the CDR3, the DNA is TGTGCCAGCAGAGACAGGAAAACATCTGAAGCTTTCTTT. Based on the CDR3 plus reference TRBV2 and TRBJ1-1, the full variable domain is EPEVTQTPSHQVTQMGQEVILRCVPISNHLYFYWYRQILGQKVEFLVSFYNNEISEKSEIFDDQFSVERPDGSNFTLKIRSTKLEDSAMYFCASRDRKTSEAFFGQGTRLTVV.

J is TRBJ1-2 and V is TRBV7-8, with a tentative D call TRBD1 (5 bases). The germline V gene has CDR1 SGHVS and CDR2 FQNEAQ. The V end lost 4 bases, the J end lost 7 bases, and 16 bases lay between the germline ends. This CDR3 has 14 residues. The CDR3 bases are TGTGCCAGCAGCTCCTTATTAACAGGCGTTGGCTACACCTTC. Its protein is CASSSLLTGVGYTF.

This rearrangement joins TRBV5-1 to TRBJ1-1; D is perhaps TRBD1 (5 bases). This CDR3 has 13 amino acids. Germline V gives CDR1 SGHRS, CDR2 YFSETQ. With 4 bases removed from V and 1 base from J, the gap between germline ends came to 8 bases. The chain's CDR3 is CASSGGGNTEAFF. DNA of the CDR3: TGCGCCAGCAGCGGGGGGGGGAACACTGAAGCTTTCTTT.

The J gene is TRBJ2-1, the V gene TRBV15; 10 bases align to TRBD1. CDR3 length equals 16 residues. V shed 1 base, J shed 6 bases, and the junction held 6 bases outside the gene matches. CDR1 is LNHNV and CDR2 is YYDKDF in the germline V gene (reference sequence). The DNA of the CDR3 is TGTGCCACCAGCAGAGCTTGGACAGGGGGGCGCAATGAGCAGTTCTTC. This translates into CATSRAWTGGRNEQFF.

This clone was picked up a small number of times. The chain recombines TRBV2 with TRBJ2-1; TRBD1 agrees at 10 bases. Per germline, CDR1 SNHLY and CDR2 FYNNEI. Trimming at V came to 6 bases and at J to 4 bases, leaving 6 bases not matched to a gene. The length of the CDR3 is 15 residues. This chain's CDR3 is CASRDRGGTYNEQFF. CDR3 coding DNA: TGTGCCAGCAGGGACAGGGGGGGTACTTACAATGAGCAGTTCTTC.

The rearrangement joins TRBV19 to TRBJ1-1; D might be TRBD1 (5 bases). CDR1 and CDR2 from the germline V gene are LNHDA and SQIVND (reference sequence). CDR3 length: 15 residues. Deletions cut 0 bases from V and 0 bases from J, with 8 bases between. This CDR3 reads CASSIEGRMNTEAFF. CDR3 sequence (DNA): TGTGCCAGTAGTATAGAGGGGCGGATGAACACTGAAGCTTTCTTT.

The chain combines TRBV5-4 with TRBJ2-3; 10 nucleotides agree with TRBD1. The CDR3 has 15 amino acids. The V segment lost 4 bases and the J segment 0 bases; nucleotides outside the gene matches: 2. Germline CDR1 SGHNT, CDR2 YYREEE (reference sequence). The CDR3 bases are TGTGCCAGCAGCGCGGACAGGGGGAGCACAGATACGCAGTATTTT. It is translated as CASSADRGSTDTQYF.

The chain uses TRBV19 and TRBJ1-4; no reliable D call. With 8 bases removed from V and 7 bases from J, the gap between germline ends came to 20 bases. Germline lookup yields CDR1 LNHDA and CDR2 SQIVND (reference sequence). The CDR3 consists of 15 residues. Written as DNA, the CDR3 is TGTGCCAGTGTGCATGCGTTACAAGCGAGTGAAAAACTGTTTTTT. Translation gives CASVHALQASEKLFF.

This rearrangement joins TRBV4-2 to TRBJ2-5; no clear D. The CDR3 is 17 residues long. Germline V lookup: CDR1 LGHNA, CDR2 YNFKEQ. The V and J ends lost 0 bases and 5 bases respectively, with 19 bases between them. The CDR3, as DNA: TGTGCCAGCAGCCAAGAACCAGCGCGGAACGCCGGGGAGACCCAGTACTTC. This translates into CASSQEPARNAGETQYF.

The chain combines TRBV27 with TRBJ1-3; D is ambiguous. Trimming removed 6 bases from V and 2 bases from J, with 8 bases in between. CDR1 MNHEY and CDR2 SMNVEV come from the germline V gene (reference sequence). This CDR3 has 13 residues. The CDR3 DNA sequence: TGTGCCAGCAGCCGTGAGGCTGGAAACACCATATATTTT. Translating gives CASSREAGNTIYF.

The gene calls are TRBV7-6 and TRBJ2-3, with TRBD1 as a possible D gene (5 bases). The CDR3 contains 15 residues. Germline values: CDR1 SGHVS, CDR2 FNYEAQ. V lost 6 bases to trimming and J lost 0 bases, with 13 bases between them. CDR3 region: CASSDRATSTDTQYF. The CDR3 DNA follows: TGTGCCAGCAGTGACAGAGCTACTAGCACAGATACGCAGTATTTT.

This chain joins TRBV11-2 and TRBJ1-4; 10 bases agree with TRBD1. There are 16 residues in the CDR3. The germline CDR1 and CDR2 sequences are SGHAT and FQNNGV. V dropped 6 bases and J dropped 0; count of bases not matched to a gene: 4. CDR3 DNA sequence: TGTGCCAGCAGGGCGACAGGGGGCTCAACTAATGAAAAACTGTTTTTT. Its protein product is CASRATGGSTNEKLFF.

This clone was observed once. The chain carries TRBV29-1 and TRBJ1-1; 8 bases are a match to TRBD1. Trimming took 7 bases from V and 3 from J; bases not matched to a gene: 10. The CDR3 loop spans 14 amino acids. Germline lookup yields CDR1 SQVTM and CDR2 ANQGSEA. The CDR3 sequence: CSASPGQADTEAFF. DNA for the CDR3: TGCAGCGCTTCCCCGGGACAGGCCGACACTGAAGCTTTCTTT.

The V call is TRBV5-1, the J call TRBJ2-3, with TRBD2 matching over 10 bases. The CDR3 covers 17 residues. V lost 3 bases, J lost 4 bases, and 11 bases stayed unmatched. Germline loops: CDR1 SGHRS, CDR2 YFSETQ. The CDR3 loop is CASSSPVAGGGADTQYF. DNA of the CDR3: TGCGCCAGCAGCTCCCCGGTAGCGGGGGGTGGCGCAGATACGCAGTATTTT.

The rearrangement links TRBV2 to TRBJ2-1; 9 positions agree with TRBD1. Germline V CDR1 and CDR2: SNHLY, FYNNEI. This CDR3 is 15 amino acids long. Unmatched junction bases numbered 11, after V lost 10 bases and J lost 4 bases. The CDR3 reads CANSPDGQGYNEQFF. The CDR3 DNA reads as TGTGCCAACTCGCCCGACGGACAGGGGTACAATGAGCAGTTCTTC.

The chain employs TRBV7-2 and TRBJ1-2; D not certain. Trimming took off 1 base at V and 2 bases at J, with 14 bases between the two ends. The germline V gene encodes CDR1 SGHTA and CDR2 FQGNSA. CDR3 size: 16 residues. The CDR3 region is CASSLGRVGLNYGYTF. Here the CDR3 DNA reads TGTGCCAGCAGCTTAGGGCGGGTGGGATTAAACTATGGCTACACCTTC. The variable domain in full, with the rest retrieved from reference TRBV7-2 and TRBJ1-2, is GAGVSQSPSNKVTEKGKDVELRCDPISGHTALYWYRQSLGQGLEFLIYFQGNSAPDKSGLPSDRFSAERTGGSVSTLTIQRTQQEDSAVYLCASSLGRVGLNYGYTFGSGTRLTVV.

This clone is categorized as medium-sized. This chain's CDR3 is CASSPPDTAPNIQYF. Here the CDR3 DNA reads TGTGCCAGCAGTCCGCCGGACACCGCCCCAAACATTCAGTACTTC. V gene TRBV2 combines with J gene TRBJ2-4; tentatively, D is TRBD1 (5 bases). V lost 5 bases and J 6 bases, leaving 17 bases between the germline ends. Germline V lookup: CDR1 SNHLY, CDR2 FYNNEI. This CDR3 comprises 15 residues.

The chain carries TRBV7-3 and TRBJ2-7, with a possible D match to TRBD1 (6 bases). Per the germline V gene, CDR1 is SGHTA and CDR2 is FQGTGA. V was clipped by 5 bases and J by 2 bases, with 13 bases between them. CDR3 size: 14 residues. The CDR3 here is CASSAVQGPYEQYF. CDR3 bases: TGTGCCAGCAGCGCCGTACAGGGACCCTACGAGCAGTACTTC.

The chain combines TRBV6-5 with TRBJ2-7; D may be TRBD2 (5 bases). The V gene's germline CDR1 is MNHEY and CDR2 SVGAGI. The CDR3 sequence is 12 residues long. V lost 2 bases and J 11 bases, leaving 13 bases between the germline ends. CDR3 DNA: TGTGCCAGCAGTTACCCACGGGGTAGAGAGTACTTC. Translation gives CASSYPRGREYF.

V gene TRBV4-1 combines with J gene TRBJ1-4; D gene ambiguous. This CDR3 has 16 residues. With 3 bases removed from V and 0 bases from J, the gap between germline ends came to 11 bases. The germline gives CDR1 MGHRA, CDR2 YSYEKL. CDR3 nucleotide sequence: TGCGCCAGCAGCCACCGGGGAGCAGCAACTAATGAAAAACTGTTTTTT. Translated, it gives CASSHRGAATNEKLFF.

Here the CDR3 reads CASSPFEGAGYGYTF. The DNA of the CDR3 is TGTGCCAGCTCACCATTTGAGGGAGCCGGCTATGGCTACACCTTC. The rearrangement joins TRBV18 to TRBJ1-2; D remains ambiguous. V shed 2 bases and J shed 4 bases, with 14 bases lying between them. Per germline, CDR1 KGHSH and CDR2 LQKENI. CDR3 length equals 15 residues.

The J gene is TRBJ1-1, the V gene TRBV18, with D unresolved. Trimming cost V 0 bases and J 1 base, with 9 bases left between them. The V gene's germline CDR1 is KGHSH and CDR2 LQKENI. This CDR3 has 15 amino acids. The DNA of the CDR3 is TGTGCCAGCTCACCACCGGTCAGGCCGAACACTGAAGCTTTCTTT. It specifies CASSPPVRPNTEAFF.

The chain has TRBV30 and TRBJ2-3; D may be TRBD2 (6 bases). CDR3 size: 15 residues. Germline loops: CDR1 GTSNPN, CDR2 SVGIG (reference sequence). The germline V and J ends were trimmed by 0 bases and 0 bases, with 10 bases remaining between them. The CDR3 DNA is TGTGCCTGGAGTGTACGGGGGACTAGCACAGATACGCAGTATTTT. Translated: CAWSVRGTSTDTQYF.